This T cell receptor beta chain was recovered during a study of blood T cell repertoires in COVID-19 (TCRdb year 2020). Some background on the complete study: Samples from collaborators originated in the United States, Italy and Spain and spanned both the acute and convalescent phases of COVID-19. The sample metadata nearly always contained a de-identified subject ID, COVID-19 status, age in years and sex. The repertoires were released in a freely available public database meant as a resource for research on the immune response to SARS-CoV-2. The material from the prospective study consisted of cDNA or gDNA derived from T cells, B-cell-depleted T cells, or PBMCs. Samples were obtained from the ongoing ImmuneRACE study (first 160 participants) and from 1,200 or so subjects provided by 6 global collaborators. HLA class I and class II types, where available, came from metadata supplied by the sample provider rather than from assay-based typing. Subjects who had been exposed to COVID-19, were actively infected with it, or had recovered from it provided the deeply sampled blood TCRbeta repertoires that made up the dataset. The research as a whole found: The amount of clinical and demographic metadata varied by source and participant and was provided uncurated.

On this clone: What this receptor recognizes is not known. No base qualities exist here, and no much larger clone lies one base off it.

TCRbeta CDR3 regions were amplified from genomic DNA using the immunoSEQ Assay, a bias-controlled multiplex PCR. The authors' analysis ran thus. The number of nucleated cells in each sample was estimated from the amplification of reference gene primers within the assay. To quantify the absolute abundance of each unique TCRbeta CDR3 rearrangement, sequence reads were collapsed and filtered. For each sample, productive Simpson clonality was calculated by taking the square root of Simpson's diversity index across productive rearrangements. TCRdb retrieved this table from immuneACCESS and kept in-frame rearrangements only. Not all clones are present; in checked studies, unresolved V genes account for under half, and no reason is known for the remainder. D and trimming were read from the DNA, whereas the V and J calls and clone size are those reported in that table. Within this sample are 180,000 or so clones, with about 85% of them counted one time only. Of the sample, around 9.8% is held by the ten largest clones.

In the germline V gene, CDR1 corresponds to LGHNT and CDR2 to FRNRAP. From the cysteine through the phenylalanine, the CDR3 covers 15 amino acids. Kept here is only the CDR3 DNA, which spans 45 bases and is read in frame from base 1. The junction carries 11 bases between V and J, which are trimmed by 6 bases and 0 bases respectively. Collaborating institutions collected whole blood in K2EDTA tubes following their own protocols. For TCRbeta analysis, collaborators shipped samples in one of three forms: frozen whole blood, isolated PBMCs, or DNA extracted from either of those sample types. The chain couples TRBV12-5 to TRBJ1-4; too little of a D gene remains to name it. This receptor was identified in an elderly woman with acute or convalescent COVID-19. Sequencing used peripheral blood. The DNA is TGTGCTAGTGGAAGAGCCTCGGCAACTAATGAAAAACTGTTTTTT. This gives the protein CASGRASATNEKLFF.